These 6 T cell receptor beta chains originate from one sample sequenced in a study of T cell responses to AZD1222 COVID-19 vaccine. Clones were sequenced by immunoSEQ multiplex PCR, and TCRdb holds only the in-frame ones, with some missing. This table holds approximately 210,000 clones, approximately 90% found once. Source: peripheral blood, taken 28 days after the second AZD1222 dose. The source is an adult who received the AZD1222 COVID-19 vaccine.

The CDR3 DNA sequence: TGTGCCAGCAGCCTCGACAATCAGCCCCAGCATTTT. Amino acids: CASSLDNQPQHF. V and J are TRBV2 and TRBJ1-5, with D unclear. In germline, CDR1 is SNHLY, CDR2 FYNNEI. The V end lost 6 bases, the J end lost 3 bases, and 6 bases lay between the germline ends. The CDR3 is made up of 12 amino acids.

This clone was counted a few times. V gene TRBV6-6 combines with J gene TRBJ2-7, with D unresolved. The ends were cut back, 6 bases at V and 6 bases at J, with 12 bases in the middle. CDR1 and CDR2 (germline): MNHNY, SVGAGI (reference sequence). The CDR3 runs to 12 residues. The CDR3 loop is CASRPRAPEQYF. In nucleotides, the CDR3 is TGTGCCAGCAGACCCCGAGCTCCCGAGCAGTACTTC.

The CDR3 protein is CAWSPEGLYGYTF. As DNA, the CDR3 is TGTGCCTGGAGTCCCGAGGGACTCTATGGCTACACCTTC. This chain joins TRBV30 and TRBJ1-2; a weak D match, TRBD1 (5 bases). The CDR3 length is 13 residues. Trimming removed 2 bases from V and 4 bases from J, with 11 bases in between. In germline, CDR1 is GTSNPN, CDR2 SVGIG (reference sequence).

The V and J genes are TRBV6-5 and TRBJ2-5; D is perhaps TRBD1 (5 bases). V lost 2 bases to trimming and J lost 7 bases, with 14 bases between them. Germline V gives CDR1 MNHEY, CDR2 SVGAGI. The CDR3 length is 14 residues. CDR3 sequence (DNA): TGTGCCAGCAGTTACCGGCAGGAAAGGGGGACCCAGTACTTC. Translation: CASSYRQERGTQYF.

By share of the sample, this clone is medium-sized. The rearrangement links TRBV6-2 or TRBV6-3 to TRBJ2-1; 8 nucleotides agree with TRBD2. CDR3 size: 16 residues. Germline lookup yields CDR1 MNHEY and CDR2 SVGEGT. J lost 1 base, V lost 2 bases, and 4 bases had no gene match. The chain's CDR3 is CASSYVAGGSYNEQFF. In DNA, the CDR3 is TGTGCCAGCAGTTACGTTGCGGGAGGATCCTACAATGAGCAGTTCTTC.

The CDR3 sequence: CASSFDRADTGELFF. The CDR3 DNA reads TGTGCCAGCAGTTTTGACAGGGCCGACACCGGGGAGCTGTTTTTT. The V gene is TRBV2, the J gene TRBJ2-2, with 7 bases lining up with TRBD1. Germline V CDR1 and CDR2: SNHLY, FYNNEI. The V segment lost 5 bases and the J segment 3 bases; nucleotides outside the gene matches: 6. This CDR3 comprises 15 residues.